The 15 T cell receptor beta chains presented below share a single source sample, sequenced in a study of blood T cell repertoires in COVID-19. Repertoires were generated with immunoSEQ multiplex PCR, while TCRdb's copy carries only in-frame clones and drops some. The sample includes under 85,000 clones, 75% to 90% of them seen just once. The material sequenced was peripheral blood. The receptor set was obtained from a human donor in a cohort sampled during active COVID-19.

This clone was counted once. This chain joins TRBV6-2 or TRBV6-3 and TRBJ2-3; 8 positions agree with TRBD1. The V and J ends lost 4 bases and 6 bases, in that order; junction bases with no gene match: 9. Germline CDR1 reads MNHEY; CDR2 reads SVGEGT. This CDR3 has 15 residues. CDR3 sequence reads: CASSSPDRDLDTQYF. For the CDR3, the DNA is TGTGCCAGCAGTTCCCCGGACAGGGATCTGGATACGCAGTATTTT.

This clone occurred a few times. The same CDR3 can be traced to other DNA sequences in this sample. The genes are TRBV7-8 and TRBJ1-5; D possibly corresponds to TRBD1 (5 bases). V shed 5 bases and J shed 2 bases, with 16 bases lying between them. The CDR3 has 16 amino acids. CDR1 and CDR2 from the germline V gene are SGHVS and FQNEAQ. The CDR3 sequence is CASSPRGGEGNQPQHF. The CDR3 DNA reads TGTGCCAGCAGCCCGCGGGGGGGGGAGGGCAATCAGCCCCAGCATTTT. The entire variable domain, with the rest obtained from reference TRBV7-8 and TRBJ1-5, is as follows: GAGVSQSPRYKVAKRGQDVALRCDPISGHVSLFWYQQALGQGPEFLTYFQNEAQLDKSGLPSDRFFAERPEGSVSTLKIQRTQQEDSAVYLCASSPRGGEGNQPQHFGDGTRLSIL.

This clone was seen just once. The J gene is TRBJ2-7, the V gene TRBV14, with TRBD2 matching over 12 bases. The CDR3 is 16 amino acids. Germline lookup yields CDR1 SGHDN and CDR2 FVKESK. The V and J ends lost 4 bases and 2 bases, in that order; junction bases with no gene match: 6. CDR3 sequence: CASSPRTSGATYEQYF. As DNA, the CDR3 is TGTGCCAGCAGCCCGAGGACTAGCGGGGCAACCTACGAGCAGTACTTC.

This chain connects TRBV19 to TRBJ2-7, with TRBD2 identical over 8 bases. The germline gives CDR1 LNHDA, CDR2 SQIVND (reference sequence). V lost 3 bases and J lost 6; bases outside the gene matches: 10. The CDR3 covers 15 residues. CDR3 loop: CASSIAGGREGEQYF. The DNA of the CDR3 is TGTGCCAGTAGTATTGCGGGGGGCCGCGAGGGCGAGCAGTACTTC.

The chain joins TRBV6-5 to TRBJ1-1; D is unresolved. Germline CDR1 reads MNHEY; CDR2 reads SVGAGI. The CDR3 loop spans 12 amino acids. Trimming took off 0 bases at V and 7 bases at J, with 6 bases between the two ends. CDR3 nucleotides: TGTGCCAGCAGTTACTCGAGGATTGAAGCTTTCTTT. This gives the protein CASSYSRIEAFF.

This sequence joins TRBV19 and TRBJ1-5; possible D gene TRBD1, 6 bases. This CDR3 has 16 amino acids. Per germline, CDR1 LNHDA and CDR2 SQIVND (reference sequence). Trimming pared 4 bases from V and 1 base from J, leaving 14 bases between. The CDR3 DNA follows: TGTGCCAGTAGTACCTTACCCGGACAGAGCAATCAGCCCCAGCATTTT. Encoded protein: CASSTLPGQSNQPQHF.

V usage is TRBV19 and J usage is TRBJ1-5, with D possibly matching TRBD1 (6 bases). V lost 1 base and J lost 5, with 12 bases in between. The CDR3 is made up of 15 amino acids. The germline CDR1 and CDR2 sequences are LNHDA and SQIVND (reference sequence). The CDR3 sequence is CASSIAAGVHQPQHF. The CDR3 DNA sequence: TGTGCCAGTAGTATAGCGGCAGGGGTGCATCAGCCCCAGCATTTT.

The chain couples TRBV5-1 to TRBJ2-3; 9 bases line up with TRBD2. The V segment lost 3 bases and the J segment 0 bases; nucleotides outside the gene matches: 2. The CDR3 length is 15 residues. Germline lookup yields CDR1 SGHRS and CDR2 YFSETQ. CDR3: CASSWGTSSTDTQYF. The CDR3, as DNA: TGCGCCAGCAGCTGGGGGACTAGCAGCACAGATACGCAGTATTTT.

This chain links TRBV3-1 (or the pseudogene TRBV3-2) with TRBJ2-5; D call uncertain. The V end was cut by 8 bases, the J end by 1 base, with 11 bases between. The length of the CDR3 is 13 residues. Germline assignment: CDR1 LGHDT and CDR2 YNNKEL (reference sequence). CDR3 nucleotides: TGTGCCAGCCGCCCCGTGGCCCAAGAGACCCAGTACTTC. Its protein is CASRPVAQETQYF.

This chain joins TRBV6-5 and TRBJ2-5; D might be TRBD1 (5 bases). The CDR3 runs 15 residues. With 4 bases removed from V and 4 bases from J, the gap between germline ends came to 16 bases. Germline CDR1 reads MNHEY; CDR2 reads SVGAGI. The CDR3 bases are TGTGCCAGCAGTTCGAACTCAGGGTCAGGAGAGACCCAGTACTTC. Protein: CASSSNSGSGETQYF.

This clone was observed many times. The genes are TRBV4-3 and TRBJ2-7; D call uncertain. Germline-derived CDR1 and CDR2 are LGHNA and YSLEER. The CDR3 is made up of 15 amino acids. V lost 3 bases to trimming and J lost 0 bases, with 12 bases between them. For the CDR3, the DNA is TGCGCCAGCAGCCAGGCCCGAAGCGCCTCCTACGAGCAGTACTTC. It is translated as CASSQARSASYEQYF.

V gene TRBV7-2 combines with J gene TRBJ2-2; maybe TRBD2 (5 bases). In germline, CDR1 is SGHTA, CDR2 FQGNSA. This CDR3 has 15 residues. Deletions cut 2 bases from V and 0 bases from J, with 7 bases between. The CDR3 region has the DNA TGTGCCAGCAGCTTACCGGGGACGAACACCGGGGAGCTGTTTTTT. It yields the protein CASSLPGTNTGELFF.

The gene calls are TRBV5-1 and TRBJ2-1, with 7 bases that match TRBD1. CDR3 length: 15 residues. J lost 5 bases, V lost 0 bases, and 5 bases had no gene match. The germline gives CDR1 SGHRS, CDR2 YFSETQ. The CDR3 is CASSLAPGQNNEQFF. DNA of the CDR3: TGCGCCAGCAGCTTGGCCCCGGGACAGAACAATGAGCAGTTCTTC.

The chain couples TRBV9 to TRBJ2-7; the match to TRBD2 covers 7 bases. The CDR3 consists of 15 residues. Trimming at V came to 2 bases and at J to 1 base, leaving 6 bases not matched to a gene. Germline values: CDR1 SGDLS, CDR2 YYNGEE. CDR3 region: CASSVEKGGSYEQYF. DNA for the CDR3: TGTGCCAGCAGCGTCGAAAAGGGAGGGTCCTACGAGCAGTACTTC.

The J gene is TRBJ2-2, the V gene TRBV6-2 or TRBV6-3; tentatively, D is TRBD2 (5 bases). This CDR3 is 16 amino acids long. The V gene lost 0 bases and the J gene lost 5 bases, with 13 bases spanning the gap. The germline gives CDR1 MNHEY, CDR2 SVGEGT. As DNA, the CDR3 is TGTGCCAGCAGTTACTCGAGACCGGGGATGACCGGGGAGCTGTTTTTT. Translation: CASSYSRPGMTGELFF.